The clone carrying this T cell receptor (beta chain) appeared once. In germline, CDR1 is MNHEY, CDR2 SMNVEV (reference sequence). This CDR3 is built from 16 residues. With 6 bases clipped from V and 2 bases from J, the junction kept 7 bases outside the gene matches. The data were taken from a study of T cell changes during pregnancy in multiple sclerosis. Assay used: immunoSEQ multiplex PCR; TCRdb lists only in-frame clones, some missing. The sample yields about 28,000 clones, roughly 89% seen once. V usage is TRBV27 and J usage is TRBJ2-3; 11 nucleotides match TRBD2. Specimen: CD4+ T cells from peripheral blood mononuclear cells, collected in the second trimester of pregnancy. This receptor was identified in a female donor with multiple sclerosis, enrolled in a pregnancy study. CDR3 residues: CASSDTGLADTDTQYF. In DNA form, the CDR3 reads TGTGCCAGCAGCGATACGGGACTAGCGGACACAGATACGCAGTATTTT.